Presented here are 26 T cell receptor beta chains from one specimen sequenced in a study of regulatory T cells in long-lasting Graves disease (dated by TCRdb to the early 2020s). What this sample's time point label stands for: newly diagnosed GD, antithyroid drugs for less than 3 months. RNA was extracted from PBMCs in TRIzol for both TCR sequencing and RNA sequencing. Receptors were amplified or captured by multiplex PCR. Sequencer: Illumina HiSeq 4000. TCR beta libraries were built with iRepertoire HTBI primers and Arm-PCR amplification of CDR3 regions. TCRdb reanalyzed the raw reads on its own, using fastp at Q25 for trimming and MiXCR for clone calling, and kept in-frame beta chains. Entries are consolidated by CDR3 protein sequence, retaining the most common genes and DNA. Counted in this sample were around 480,000 distinct CDR3 sequences; around 15% of them appeared once. Together, the top ten hold 9% to 15% of the sample.

The same specimen was also included in a second study, on T cells in Graves' hyperthyroidism and ophthalmopathy.

Sequences were derived from peripheral blood mononuclear cells (PBMCs), sampled at new diagnosis, from a patient treated with antithyroid drugs. These receptors all come from a man aged 35-49 years with Graves disease. Donor details come from another sample of the same person, matched by shared clones.

There are a few counts of this clonotype. This sequence joins TRBV7-9 and TRBJ2-3, with unresolved D. This CDR3 has 15 amino acids. The germline V and J ends were trimmed by 5 bases and 2 bases, with 14 bases remaining between them. Germline V gene sequence: CDR1 SEHNR, CDR2 FQNEAQ (reference sequence). The CDR3 region is CASSRKSWVTDTQYF. Here the CDR3 DNA reads TGTGCCAGCAGCCGCAAGAGTTGGGTCACAGATACGCAGTATTTT.

This clonotype was seen at least ten times. The genes are TRBV5-1 and TRBJ2-2; tentatively, D is TRBD2 (6 bases). There are 16 residues in the CDR3. CDR1 and CDR2 (germline): SGHRS, YFSETQ. V gave up 3 bases and J gave up 7 bases, with 19 bases separating them. In nucleotides, the CDR3 is TGCGCCAGCAGCTCCATCGGCGGGGCGGGGATCGGGGAGCTGTTTTTT. It codes for CASSSIGGAGIGELFF.

The sample holds many counts of this clonotype. The V call is TRBV27, the J call TRBJ2-1; 8 nucleotides align to TRBD2. Looked up from germline, CDR1 is MNHEY and CDR2 is SMNVEV (reference sequence). CDR3 length equals 13 residues. V shed 8 bases, J shed 8 bases, and the junction held 8 bases outside the gene matches. CDR3 residues: CASLKAGGDEQFF. The CDR3 DNA follows: TGTGCCAGCTTAAAGGCGGGAGGAGATGAGCAGTTCTTC.

The V gene is TRBV7-3, the J gene TRBJ2-7; D is ambiguous. CDR1 is SGHTA, CDR2 FQGTGA, per germline. With 4 bases removed from V and 4 bases from J, the gap between germline ends came to 8 bases. The CDR3 runs 12 residues. This CDR3 is CASSYDPYEQYF. CDR3 coding DNA: TGTGCCAGCAGCTATGACCCGTACGAGCAGTACTTC.

To note about this clonotype: Since a much larger clone is just one base distant, this may be a read error. This chain connects TRBV5-1 to TRBJ1-1; no definite D call. Germline V gene sequence: CDR1 SGHRS, CDR2 YFSETQ. The CDR3 runs to 14 residues. The CDR3, as DNA: TGCACCAGCAGCTTGGAGTCGGGTGTCACTGAAGCTTTCTTT. This sequence encodes CTSSLESGVTEAFF. Based on the CDR3 plus reference TRBV5-1 and TRBJ1-1, the full variable domain is KAGVTQTPRYLIKTRGQQVTLSCSPISGHRSVSWYQQTPGQGLQFLFEYFSETQRNKGNFPGRFSGRQFSNSRSEMNVSTLELGDSALYLCTSSLESGVTEAFFGQGTRLTVV.

The rearrangement links TRBV5-1 to TRBJ2-2; D gene unclear. Germline V gene lookup returns CDR1 SGHRS and CDR2 YFSETQ. This CDR3 is 15 amino acids long. Between the trimmed V and J ends, which lost 5 bases and 5 bases, there was a span of 16 bases. The CDR3 loop is CASRLGLLETGELFF. The CDR3 DNA reads TGCGCCAGCAGACTCGGGTTACTTGAGACCGGGGAGCTGTTTTTT.

The chain combines TRBV5-1 with TRBJ2-1, with 9 nucleotides matching TRBD2. The CDR3 extends over 14 amino acids. With 7 bases clipped from V and 4 bases from J, the junction kept 6 bases outside the gene matches. CDR1 and CDR2 (germline): SGHRS, YFSETQ. The CDR3 loop reads CASDASGIYNEQFF. CDR3 coding DNA: TGCGCCAGCGATGCTAGCGGGATATACAATGAGCAGTTCTTC. Combining the CDR3 with reference TRBV5-1 and TRBJ2-1 gives the whole variable domain KAGVTQTPRYLIKTRGQQVTLSCSPISGHRSVSWYQQTPGQGLQFLFEYFSETQRNKGNFPGRFSGRQFSNSRSEMNVSTLELGDSALYLCASDASGIYNEQFFGPGTRLTVL.

This clonotype was observed at least ten times. The chain combines TRBV18 with TRBJ1-2; 8 bases fit TRBD1. This CDR3 spans 16 amino acids. Germline values: CDR1 KGHSH, CDR2 LQKENI. The V and J ends lost 3 bases and 5 bases, in that order; junction bases with no gene match: 11. As DNA, the CDR3 is TGTGCCAGCTCACCTATCCCAGGGGGCGCGGGATATGGCTACACCTTC. Translation: CASSPIPGGAGYGYTF.

In its sample, this clonotype was seen many times. The chain has TRBV3-1 and TRBJ2-2, with D possibly being TRBD2 (5 bases). The V gene lost 1 base and the J gene lost 5 bases, with 8 bases spanning the gap. This CDR3 has 14 amino acids. The germline V gene encodes CDR1 LGHDT and CDR2 YNNKEL (reference sequence). Here the CDR3 reads CASSQASGTGELFF. The CDR3 nucleotides read TGTGCCAGCAGCCAAGCTTCGGGAACCGGGGAGCTGTTTTTT. The full variable domain, completed using reference TRBV3-1 and TRBJ2-2, is DTAVSQTPKYLVTQMGNDKSIKCEQNLGHDTMYWYKQDSKKFLKIMFSYNNKELIINETVPNRFSPKSPDKAHLNLHINSLELGDSAVYFCASSQASGTGELFFGEGSRLTVL.

This clonotype came up a few times. The chain uses TRBV27 and TRBJ2-1, with D perhaps TRBD1 (6 bases). Trimming pared 1 base from V and 5 bases from J, leaving 15 bases between. The CDR3 sequence is 16 residues long. Looked up from germline, CDR1 is MNHEY and CDR2 is SMNVEV (reference sequence). The CDR3 is CASSLLSRGFNNEQFF. The CDR3 region has the DNA TGTGCCAGCAGTTTATTATCCAGGGGATTCAACAATGAGCAGTTCTTC.

A few counts support this clonotype. The gene calls are TRBV27 and TRBJ2-1; D not resolved. With 10 bases removed from V and 0 bases from J, the gap between germline ends came to 13 bases. Germline-derived CDR1 and CDR2 are MNHEY and SMNVEV (reference sequence). CDR3 length: 14 amino acids. The CDR3 DNA sequence: TGTGCCACCTCCGGTCTATTCTCCTACAATGAGCAGTTCTTC. This encodes CATSGLFSYNEQFF.

The chain has TRBV28 and TRBJ1-4; possible D gene TRBD1, 6 bases. Trimming left V 4 bases short and J 6 bases short, with 12 bases between. The CDR3 loop spans 14 amino acids. Germline V CDR1 and CDR2: MDHEN, SYDVKM. For the CDR3, the DNA is TGTGCCAGCAGTTACCGGGGGGCTTATGAAAAACTGTTTTTT. As protein: CASSYRGAYEKLFF.

The V gene is TRBV19, the J gene TRBJ2-3, with D uncertain. V was pared by 5 bases and J by 2 bases, with 8 bases between. This CDR3 region has 13 residues. Germline V lookup: CDR1 LNHDA, CDR2 SQIVND (reference sequence). The CDR3 sequence is CASSPSNTDTQYF. CDR3 DNA: TGTGCCAGTAGTCCCAGTAACACAGATACGCAGTATTTT.

In its sample, this clonotype was seen many times. The CDR3 coding sequence is TGTGCCAGCAGTAAACTAGTTTCTAGCACAGATACGCAGTATTTT. Its translation: CASSKLVSSTDTQYF. The chain couples TRBV2 to TRBJ2-3; tentative D call: TRBD2 (5 bases). The CDR3 loop spans 15 amino acids. V lost 5 bases and J lost 0, with 12 bases in between. Germline CDR1 is SNHLY and CDR2 is FYNNEI.

V gene TRBV20-1 combines with J gene TRBJ2-7; D is unresolved. Trimming left V 3 bases short and J 2 bases short, with 11 bases between. Germline CDR1 reads DFQATT; CDR2 reads SNEGSKA (reference sequence). The length of the CDR3 is 13 residues. CDR3 sequence (DNA): TGCAGTGCTAGGAATAGGGATGCCTACGAGCAGTACTTC. Protein: CSARNRDAYEQYF.

This clonotype has at least ten counts. CDR3 sequence (DNA): TGCGCCAGCCAGAGGGGAGAGACCCAGTACTTC. Translating gives CASQRGETQYF. J is TRBJ2-5 and V is TRBV5-1; D possibly uses TRBD1 or TRBD2 (5 bases each). The germline CDR1 and CDR2 sequences are SGHRS and YFSETQ. V lost 7 bases and J 4 bases, leaving 8 bases between the germline ends. This CDR3 is built from 11 residues.

The V gene is TRBV5-1, the J gene TRBJ2-7; TRBD1 agrees at 9 bases. This CDR3 region has 15 residues. J was trimmed by 2 bases and V by 4 bases; bases with no gene match: 7. From germline, CDR1 is SGHRS and CDR2 YFSETQ. The CDR3 region has the DNA TGCGCCAGCAGCCTAGGACAGGGGAATACCTACGAGCAGTACTTC. It translates to CASSLGQGNTYEQYF.

This clonotype was found many times. The chain combines TRBV7-2 with TRBJ1-4; the match to TRBD1 covers 10 bases. CDR1 is SGHTA, CDR2 FQGNSA, per germline. The CDR3 has 15 residues. V lost 2 bases to trimming and J lost 7 bases; unmatched junction nucleotides: 4. In DNA, the CDR3 is TGTGCCAGCAGCTTACGGGGGACAGGGGCTGAAAAACTGTTTTTT. It codes for CASSLRGTGAEKLFF.

This chain uses TRBV29-1 with TRBJ1-1; a weak D match, TRBD1 (6 bases). V dropped 6 bases and J dropped 1 base, with 18 bases sitting between them. Germline CDR1 and CDR2: SQVTM and ANQGSEA. This CDR3 has 15 residues. The CDR3 here is CSVLLQGRQNTEAFF. CDR3 nucleotide sequence: TGCAGCGTCCTTCTGCAGGGGCGCCAGAACACTGAAGCTTTCTTT.

Note on this clonotype: Since a much larger clone is just one base distant, this may be a read error. As the CDR3 is not closed by the conserved phenylalanine or tryptophan, this likely results from a read error. The V and J genes are TRBV7-8 and TRBJ2-2, with D possibly TRBD2 on 5 matching bases. The V end was cut by 3 bases, the J end by 0 bases, with 8 bases between. Germline V gene data show CDR1 as SGHVS and CDR2 as FQNEAQ. The CDR3 contains 15 residues. The CDR3 spells CASSFRTSNTGELFS. Here the CDR3 DNA reads TGTGCCAGCAGCTTTCGGACTTCGAACACCGGGGAGCTGTTTTCT.

The chain couples TRBV20-1 to TRBJ2-4, with D perhaps TRBD2 (6 bases). Trimming removed 3 bases at V and 8 bases at J, with 17 bases between. There are 14 residues in the CDR3. The germline V gene encodes CDR1 DFQATT and CDR2 SNEGSKA (reference sequence). CDR3: CSASVAERMDIQYF. The DNA for the CDR3 is TGCAGTGCTAGTGTAGCGGAGAGGATGGACATTCAGTACTTC.

There are many counts of this clonotype. The chain joins TRBV28 to TRBJ2-7; 9 nucleotides line up with TRBD1. The CDR3 sequence is 15 residues long. J was trimmed by 3 bases and V by 6 bases; bases with no gene match: 9. Germline V gene data show CDR1 as MDHEN and CDR2 as SYDVKM. CDR3 nucleotide sequence: TGTGCCAGCAGACGGGGACAGGGTATCGGCTACGAGCAGTACTTC. Its protein product is CASRRGQGIGYEQYF.

The sample holds a few counts of this clonotype. This may stem from a read error, because a much larger clone lies one nucleotide away. The V and J genes are TRBV2 and TRBJ2-7, with 16 bases identical to TRBD2. CDR1 and CDR2 from the germline V gene are SNHLY and FYNNEI. The CDR3 consists of 18 residues. Trimming removed 6 bases from V and 4 bases from J; junction bases left unmatched: 12. The CDR3 sequence is CASSVPGLAGGTVYEQYF. The CDR3 nucleotides are TGTGCCAGCAGCGTCCCGGGACTAGCGGGAGGGACCGTATACGAGCAGTACTTC. The whole variable domain, filled in from reference TRBV2 and TRBJ2-7, reads EPEVTQTPSHQVTQMGQEVILRCVPISNHLYFYWYRQILGQKVEFLVSFYNNEISEKSEIFDDQFSVERPDGSNFTLKIRSTKLEDSAMYFCASSVPGLAGGTVYEQYFGPGTRLTVT.

Comments on this clonotype: A much larger clone lies one base from this, so it may be a read error. The chain uses TRBV7-3 and TRBJ2-3; 10 bases are shared with TRBD2. The CDR3 consists of 18 residues. V trimming: 8 bases; J trimming: 6 bases; junction bases outside the gene matches: 20. Looked up from germline, CDR1 is SGHTA and CDR2 is FQGTGA. The CDR3 protein is CASLQRGPGLARDDTQYF. The CDR3 DNA reads as TGTGCCAGCCTCCAGCGGGGTCCGGGACTAGCGAGAGATGATACGCAGTATTTT.

This clonotype was observed many times. The chain joins TRBV12-3 or TRBV12-4 to TRBJ1-1, with TRBD1 matching 7 bases. J was trimmed by 4 bases and V by 2 bases; bases with no gene match: 7. The CDR3 is made up of 15 amino acids. DNA for the CDR3: TGTGCCAGCAGTTTACAAGGGGGCAGACGCACTGAAGCTTTCTTT. As protein: CASSLQGGRRTEAFF.

A note on this clonotype: A read error may produce the germline difference seen at one junction end. This chain joins TRBV5-6 and TRBJ2-5, with TRBD2 matching over 7 bases. CDR1 and CDR2 from the germline V gene are SGHDT and YYEEEE. This CDR3 has 13 amino acids. Written as DNA, the CDR3 is TGTGCCAGCAGCTACGCGGGAGTTGAGACCCAGTACTTT. Translating gives CASSYAGVETQYF.